The T cell receptor beta chain under discussion was sequenced for a study of blood T cells in healthy people across ages. Study conclusions and caveats: TCR beta diversity correlated strongly with naive T cell percentage. Long-lived donors exceeded aged donors in naive CD4+ cells and diversity.

This clonotype was detected a few times. Its cognate antigen is unknown. V lost 5 bases to trimming and J lost 5 bases; unmatched junction nucleotides: 9. This CDR3 is 14 amino acids long. Germline CDR1 and CDR2: SQVTM and ANQGSEA. The second PCR ran about 6 to 12 cycles with a sample-barcoded 5' primer and J-beta primers. Each cDNA molecule received a tag from a template-switch adaptor that had 12 random nucleotides. Each CDR3 protein is one row after TCRdb ran MiXCR on the 5' RACE reads. Among roughly 1,300,000 distinct CDR3 sequences listed, 59% were seen once. The chain uses TRBV29-1 and TRBJ2-7, with 10 nucleotides matching TRBD1. Sequenced material: blood. The clonotype was recovered from a man younger than 35 in good health. The CDR3 spells CSVLETGGGHEQYF. The CDR3 DNA sequence: TGCAGCGTTCTCGAGACAGGGGGCGGACACGAGCAGTACTTC.